This entry lists 14 T cell receptor beta chains sequenced from one sample in a study of CD8+ T cells in alopecia areata. Regarding treatment: oral pan-JAK inhibitor, 5-10 mg twice daily. It was cDNA, reverse transcribed from extracted RNA, that served as the sequencing template. Libraries were prepared by immunoSEQ multiplex PCR; TCRdb keeps only in-frame clonotypes and omits some of them. The table lists roughly 120,000 clones, approximately 54% of them singletons. The sample in question was CD8+ T cells sorted from blood, obtained at week 24, from a patient treated with tofacitinib. These TCRs come from a human donor with alopecia areata.

This clone was recorded a few times. The V call is TRBV7-9, the J call TRBJ2-2; D uncertain. Germline V gene lookup returns CDR1 SEHNR and CDR2 FQNEAQ (reference sequence). The CDR3 contains 12 residues. Trimming pared 3 bases from V and 6 bases from J, leaving 5 bases between. CDR3 nucleotide sequence: TGTGCCAGCAGCTTTATTGCCGGGGAGCTGTTTTTT. This translates into CASSFIAGELFF.

The chain links TRBV6-5 to TRBJ1-1; a weak D match, TRBD1 (5 bases). V lost 4 bases to trimming and J lost 5 bases, with 8 bases between them. Germline loops: CDR1 MNHEY, CDR2 SVGAGI. The CDR3 has 12 amino acids. The CDR3 sequence: CASSLPGTEAFF. The CDR3 bases are TGTGCCAGCAGTTTACCAGGGACTGAAGCTTTCTTT.

This clone was seen more than once but under ten times. V gene TRBV30 combines with J gene TRBJ2-3; D perhaps matches TRBD2 (5 bases). Between the trimmed V and J ends, which lost 6 bases and 3 bases, there was a span of 22 bases. The CDR3 loop spans 16 amino acids. Looked up from germline, CDR1 is GTSNPN and CDR2 is SVGIG (reference sequence). DNA for the CDR3: TGTGCCTGCGAAGGAGGTATCCTAATACCAACAGATACGCAGTATTTT. It translates to CACEGGILIPTDTQYF.

The table lists this clone with a few counts. The gene calls are TRBV11-2 and TRBJ2-3; D might be TRBD1 (5 bases). Trimming took off 0 bases at V and 2 bases at J, with 18 bases between the two ends. This CDR3 contains 18 residues. Germline V lookup: CDR1 SGHAT, CDR2 FQNNGV. Here the CDR3 DNA reads TGTGCCAGCAGCTTAGATAGTGGGGTGACAGTGACCACAGATACGCAGTATTTT. Amino acids: CASSLDSGVTVTTDTQYF.

This clone turned up a few times. This chain connects TRBV25-1 to TRBJ1-5; D may be TRBD1 (5 bases). The CDR3 sequence is 13 residues long. The germline V and J ends were trimmed by 0 bases and 9 bases, with 9 bases remaining between them. CDR1 is MGHDK and CDR2 is SYGVNS in the germline V gene. The CDR3 nucleotides read TGTGCCAGCAGTGAATACTCAGGGCGGCCCCAGCATTTT. Translation: CASSEYSGRPQHF.

This clone came up a few times. This rearrangement joins TRBV4-1 to TRBJ2-7; 8 nucleotides match TRBD1. From germline, CDR1 is MGHRA and CDR2 YSYEKL. The CDR3 is made up of 18 amino acids. The J segment lost 0 bases and the V segment lost 1 base, leaving 11 bases of the junction unmatched. Here the CDR3 reads CASSQASQTGASSYEQYF. For the CDR3, the DNA is TGCGCCAGCAGCCAAGCCTCTCAGACAGGGGCCAGCTCCTACGAGCAGTACTTC.

This clone was seen a handful of times. V usage is TRBV7-3 and J usage is TRBJ2-7, with D perhaps given as TRBD1 or TRBD2 (6 bases each). Germline V gene data show CDR1 as SGHTA and CDR2 as FQGTGA. V dropped 5 bases and J dropped 2 bases, with 16 bases sitting between them. This CDR3 spans 15 amino acids. The CDR3 protein is CASSESGAEPYEQYF. The CDR3 DNA sequence: TGTGCCAGCAGCGAGTCGGGGGCAGAACCCTACGAGCAGTACTTC.

This clone has only a few counts. V gene TRBV13 combines with J gene TRBJ1-2, with TRBD1 as a possible D gene (5 bases). Germline V CDR1 and CDR2: PRHDT, FYEKMQ (reference sequence). V was cut by 5 bases and J by 4 bases, with 17 bases left in between. The CDR3 is made up of 15 amino acids. The chain's CDR3 is CASSQRAEGFYGYTF. CDR3 bases: TGTGCCAGCAGCCAAAGGGCAGAGGGGTTCTATGGCTACACCTTC.

The chain recombines TRBV5-6 with TRBJ2-1, with a possible D match to TRBD2 (5 bases). V was shortened by 4 bases and J by 4 bases, with 12 bases between the two germline ends. CDR1 and CDR2 (germline): SGHDT, YYEEEE. The CDR3 has 14 residues. In nucleotides, the CDR3 is TGTGCCAGCAGCCTCACGACGGGGTACAATGAGCAGTTCTTC. Translating gives CASSLTTGYNEQFF.

The chain combines TRBV27 with TRBJ1-1, with 7 bases lining up with TRBD1. The CDR3 is made up of 11 amino acids. V lost 7 bases, J lost 4 bases, and 0 bases stayed unmatched. CDR1 is MNHEY, CDR2 SMNVEV, per germline (reference sequence). The CDR3 reads CASKGATEAFF. As DNA, the CDR3 is TGTGCCAGCAAGGGGGCCACTGAAGCTTTCTTT.

The CDR3 DNA follows: TGTGCCAGCAGTTACGAGGAAGGGGACACTGAAGCTTTCTTT. It specifies CASSYEEGDTEAFF. The chain carries TRBV6-5 and TRBJ1-1, with a weak D call TRBD1 (5 bases). CDR1 is MNHEY, CDR2 SVGAGI, per germline. The CDR3 contains 14 residues. Trimming left V 2 bases short and J 3 bases short, with 10 bases between.

V and J are TRBV30 and TRBJ2-7; D possibly corresponds to TRBD1 (6 bases). Between the trimmed V and J ends, which lost 5 bases and 1 base, there was a span of 9 bases. The CDR3 sequence is 12 residues long. Looked up from germline, CDR1 is GTSNPN and CDR2 is SVGIG (reference sequence). For the CDR3, the DNA is TGTGCCTGGGGGGACATGTCCTACGAGCAGTACTTC. It encodes CAWGDMSYEQYF.

The V and J genes are TRBV9 and TRBJ2-3, with D unresolved. CDR1 is SGDLS and CDR2 is YYNGEE in the germline V gene. Trimming pared 7 bases from V and 4 bases from J, leaving 10 bases between. The CDR3 is 12 residues long. The chain's CDR3 is CASGTNADTQYF. CDR3 coding DNA: TGTGCCAGCGGTACAAATGCAGATACGCAGTATTTT.

This clone was recorded once. The rearrangement uses TRBV5-6 and TRBJ2-7, with D uncertain. The CDR3 is 13 amino acids. Looked up from germline, CDR1 is SGHDT and CDR2 is YYEEEE. V lost 0 bases and J 3 bases, leaving 7 bases between the germline ends. The CDR3 sequence: CASSLAGNYEQYF. As DNA, the CDR3 is TGTGCCAGCAGCTTGGCCGGTAACTACGAGCAGTACTTC.